The rows below give T cell receptor beta chains drawn from one sample of a study of T cells in tuberculosis. Some clones are missing from TCRdb's copy, which holds only in-frame ones; the method was immunoSEQ multiplex PCR. The sample lists some 28,000 clones; around 90% were seen once. Source material: PBMCs. These receptors came from a donor aged 10 to 29 with latent tuberculosis or without tuberculosis infection. CDR3s include the opening cysteine and the closing phenylalanine or tryptophan. A D gene is named only where the DNA matches it firmly. The size of a clone is reported for some rows only, either as once, few or many, or as a class for expanded clones.

TRBD2	NA	TRBJ2-7	TRBV29-1	TGCAGCGCCGGAGGGGGACTAGCGGCCTGGGAGCAGTACTTC	CSAGGGLAAWEQYF
NA	NA	TRBJ2-7	TRBV11-2	TGTGCCAGCAGCTTAGCAGGTTACGAGCAGTACTTC	CASSLAGYEQYF
NA	NA	TRBJ2-3	TRBV5-5	TGTGCCAGCAGCTTGGCCCCAGGGACAGATACGCAGTATTTT	CASSLAPGTDTQYF
NA	NA	TRBJ2-1	TRBV7-9	TGTGCCAGCAGCTTTGGCGGGGTTGGGTACAATGAGCAGTTCTTC	CASSFGGVGYNEQFF
TRBD2	NA	TRBJ2-5	TRBV7-2	TGTGCCAGCAGGGGGGCGCTAGCGGGGGCCCAAGAGACCCAGTACTTC	CASRGALAGAQETQYF
NA	NA	TRBJ1-5	TRBV4-1	TGCGCCAGCAGCCCGACCTGGGGCAGCAATCAGCCCCAGCATTTT	CASSPTWGSNQPQHF
NA	NA	TRBJ2-1	TRBV7-9	TGTGCCAGCAGCTTTTGGGCTAACACCTACAATGAGCAGTTCTTC	CASSFWANTYNEQFF
TRBD2	NA	TRBJ2-3	TRBV10-3	TGTGCCATCCTGCGGGGGAGCACAGATACGCAGTATTTT	CAILRGSTDTQYF
NA	NA	TRBJ2-7	TRBV2	TGTGCCAGCAGTGAGAGAGCCCGAAGCTCCTACGAGCAGTACTTC	CASSERARSSYEQYF
TRBD2	NA	TRBJ2-7	TRBV5-1	TGCGCCAGCAGCTTGGAGCCTAGCGGGGGGTGGTACGAGCAGTACTTC	CASSLEPSGGWYEQYF
TRBD1	NA	TRBJ1-5	TRBV18	TGTGCCAGCTCTCGACAGGGACGACAGCCCCAGCATTTT	CASSRQGRQPQHF
NA	few	TRBJ2-1	TRBV7-7	TGTGCCAGCAGCTTGAATAGCGGTTCCTACAATGAGCAGTTCTTC	CASSLNSGSYNEQFF
TRBD2	NA	TRBJ2-2	TRBV5-1	TGCGCCAGCAGCTTGAAAGAGCGGGGGGGCCTTTACGCCGGGGAGCTGTTTTTT	CASSLKERGGLYAGELFF
NA	NA	TRBJ1-1	TRBV28	TGTGCCAGCGTGCGGGGGGGCGGACGGACTGAAGCTTTCTTT	CASVRGGGRTEAFF
NA	NA	TRBJ1-2	TRBV2	TGTGCCAGCAGTGCTCGGGGGGCCGTCTATGGCTACACCTTC	CASSARGAVYGYTF
TRBD1	few	TRBJ1-4	TRBV10-1	TGCGCCAGTGGCCGACAGGGCGGGAAACTGTTTTTT	CASGRQGGKLFF
NA	NA	TRBJ1-6	TRBV7-9	TGTGCCAGCAGCTTGAATGCGGGTAATAATTCACCCCTCCACTTT	CASSLNAGNNSPLHF
NA	NA	TRBJ1-2	TRBV28	TGTGCCAGCAGTTCTGGGGCGGGGAACTATGGCTACACCTTC	CASSSGAGNYGYTF
TRBD1	NA	TRBJ1-2	TRBV6-6	TGTGCCAGCACCTCCGGTGACAGGGTTTATGGCTACACCTTC	CASTSGDRVYGYTF
NA	NA	TRBJ2-7	TRBV15	TGTGCCACCAGCAGAGCTCCGGGCTACGAGCAGTACTTC	CATSRAPGYEQYF
NA	NA	TRBJ1-2	TRBV5-1	TGCGCCAGCAGCTTCAGGGGACGGACTAACTATGGCTACACCTTC	CASSFRGRTNYGYTF
TRBD2	NA	TRBJ2-4	TRBV14	TGTGCCAGCAGCCGAAGACTAGCAGGGAGCAAAAACATTCAGTACTTC	CASSRRLAGSKNIQYF
TRBD1	once	TRBJ2-1	TRBV28	TGTGCCAGCAGTCCCATCGGGACAGGTCGGGCTCGCGGTGAGCAGTTCTTC	CASSPIGTGRARGEQFF
NA	NA	TRBJ2-7	TRBV7-6	TGTGCCAGCAGCCCTGGGTTCACAGGTCACTCCTACGAGCAGTACTTC	CASSPGFTGHSYEQYF
NA	NA	TRBJ1-6	TRBV5-1	TGCGCCAGCACCTCCGAGGGGGAGAGCTCACCCCTCCACTTT	CASTSEGESSPLHF
NA	once	TRBJ2-3	TRBV5-1	TGCGCCAGCAGCCCGACAGGTTCGAGAGATACGCAGTATTTT	CASSPTGSRDTQYF